What follows is one T cell receptor beta chain and its context. These data are taken from a study of T cell changes during pregnancy in multiple sclerosis. This table comes from immunoSEQ multiplex PCR, and its TCRdb copy is limited to in-frame clones, with some not included. This table holds 65,000 to 95,000 clones, over 75% found once. Germline V CDR1 and CDR2: MNHEY, SMNVEV (reference sequence). With 6 bases removed from V and 11 bases from J, the gap between germline ends came to 13 bases. CDR3 size: 12 residues. The TCR was taken from a female donor with multiple sclerosis, enrolled in a pregnancy study. The sequenced sample was peripheral blood, obtained before pregnancy. The chain employs TRBV27 and TRBJ1-4, with D possibly matching TRBD1 (5 bases). CDR3 sequence: CASRAETDKLFF. The CDR3 DNA is TGTGCCAGCAGGGCAGAGACAGACAAACTGTTTTTT.